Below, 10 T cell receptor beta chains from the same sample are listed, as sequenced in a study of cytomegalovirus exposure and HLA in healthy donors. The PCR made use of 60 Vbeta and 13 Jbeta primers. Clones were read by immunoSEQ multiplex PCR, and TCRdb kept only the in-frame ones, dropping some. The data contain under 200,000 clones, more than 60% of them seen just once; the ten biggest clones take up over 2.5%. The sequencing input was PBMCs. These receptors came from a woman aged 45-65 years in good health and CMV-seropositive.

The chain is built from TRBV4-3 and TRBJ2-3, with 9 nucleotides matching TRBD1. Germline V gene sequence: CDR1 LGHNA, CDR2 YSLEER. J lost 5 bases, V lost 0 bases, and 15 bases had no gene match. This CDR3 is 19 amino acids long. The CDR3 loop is CASSQDALVGTGYQDTQYF. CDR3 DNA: TGCGCCAGCAGCCAAGACGCCCTCGTCGGGACAGGGTATCAAGATACGCAGTATTTT.

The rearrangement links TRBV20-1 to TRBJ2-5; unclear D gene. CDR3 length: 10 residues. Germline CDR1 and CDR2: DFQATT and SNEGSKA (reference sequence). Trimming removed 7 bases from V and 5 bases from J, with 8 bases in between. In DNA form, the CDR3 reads TGCAGTGGAGGTGCGGAGACCCAGTACTTC. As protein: CSGGAETQYF.

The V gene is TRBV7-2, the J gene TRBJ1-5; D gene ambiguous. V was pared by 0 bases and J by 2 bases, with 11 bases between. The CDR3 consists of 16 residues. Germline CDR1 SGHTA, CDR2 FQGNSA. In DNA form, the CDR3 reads TGTGCCAGCAGCTTAGCGGGCTGGGGAGGCAATCAGCCCCAGCATTTT. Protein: CASSLAGWGGNQPQHF.

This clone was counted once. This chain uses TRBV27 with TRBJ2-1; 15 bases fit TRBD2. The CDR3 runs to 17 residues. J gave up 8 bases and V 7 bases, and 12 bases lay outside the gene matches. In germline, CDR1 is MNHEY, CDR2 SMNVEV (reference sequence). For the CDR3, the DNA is TGTGCCAGCACGCGATTTGGACTAGCGGGAGGGACGGATGAGCAGTTCTTC. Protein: CASTRFGLAGGTDEQFF.

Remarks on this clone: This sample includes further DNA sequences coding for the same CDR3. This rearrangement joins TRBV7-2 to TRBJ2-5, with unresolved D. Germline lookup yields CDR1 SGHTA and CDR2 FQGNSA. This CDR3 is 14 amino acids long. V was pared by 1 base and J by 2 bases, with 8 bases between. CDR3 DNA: TGTGCCAGCAGCTTAGGTGGCAGACAAGAGACCCAGTACTTC. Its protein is CASSLGGRQETQYF.

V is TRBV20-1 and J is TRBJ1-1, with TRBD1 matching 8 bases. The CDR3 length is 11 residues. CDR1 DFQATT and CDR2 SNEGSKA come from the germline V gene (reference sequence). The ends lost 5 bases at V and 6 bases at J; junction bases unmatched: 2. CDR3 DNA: TGCAGTGCTCGACAGGGGTCTGAAGCTTTCTTT. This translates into CSARQGSEAFF.

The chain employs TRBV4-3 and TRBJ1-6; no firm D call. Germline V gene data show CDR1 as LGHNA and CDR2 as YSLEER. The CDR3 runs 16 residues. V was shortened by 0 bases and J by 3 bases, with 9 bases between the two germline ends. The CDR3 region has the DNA TGCGCCAGCAGCCAAGATAGAACAGTCTATAATTCACCCCTCCACTTT. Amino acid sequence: CASSQDRTVYNSPLHF.

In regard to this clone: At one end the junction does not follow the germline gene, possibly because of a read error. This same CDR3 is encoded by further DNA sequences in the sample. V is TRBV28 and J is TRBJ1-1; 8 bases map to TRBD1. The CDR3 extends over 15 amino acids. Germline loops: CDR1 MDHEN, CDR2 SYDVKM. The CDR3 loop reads CASSFTGGANTEAFF. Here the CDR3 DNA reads TGTGCCAGTAGTTTCACAGGGGGTGCGAACACTGAAGCTTTCTTT.

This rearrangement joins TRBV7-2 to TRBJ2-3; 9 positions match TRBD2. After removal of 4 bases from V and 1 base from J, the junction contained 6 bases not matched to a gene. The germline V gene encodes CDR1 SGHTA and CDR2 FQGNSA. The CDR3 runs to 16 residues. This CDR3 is CASSSIAGAGTDTQYF. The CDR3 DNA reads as TGTGCCAGCAGCTCGATAGCGGGAGCCGGCACAGATACGCAGTATTTT.

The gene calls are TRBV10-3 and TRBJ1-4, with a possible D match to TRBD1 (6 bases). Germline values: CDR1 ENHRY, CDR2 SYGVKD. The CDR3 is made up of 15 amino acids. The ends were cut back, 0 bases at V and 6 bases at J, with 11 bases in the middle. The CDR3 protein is CAISESGRGDEKLFF. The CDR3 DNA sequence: TGTGCCATCAGTGAGTCTGGCAGGGGAGATGAAAAACTGTTTTTT.